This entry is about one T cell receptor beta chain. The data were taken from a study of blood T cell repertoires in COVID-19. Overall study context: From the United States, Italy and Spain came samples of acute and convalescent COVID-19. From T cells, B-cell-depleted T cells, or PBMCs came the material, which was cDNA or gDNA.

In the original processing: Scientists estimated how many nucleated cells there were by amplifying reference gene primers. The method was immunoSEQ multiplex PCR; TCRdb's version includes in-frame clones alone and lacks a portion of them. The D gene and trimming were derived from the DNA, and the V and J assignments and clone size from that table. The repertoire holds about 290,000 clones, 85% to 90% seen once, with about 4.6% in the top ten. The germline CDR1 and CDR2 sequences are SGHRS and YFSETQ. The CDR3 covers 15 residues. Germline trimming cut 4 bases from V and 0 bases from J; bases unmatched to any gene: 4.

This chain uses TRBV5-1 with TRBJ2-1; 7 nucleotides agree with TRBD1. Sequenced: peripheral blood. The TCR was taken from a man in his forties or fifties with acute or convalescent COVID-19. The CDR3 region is CASSPQGNSYNEQFF. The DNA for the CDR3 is TGCGCCAGCAGCCCACAGGGGAACTCCTACAATGAGCAGTTCTTC. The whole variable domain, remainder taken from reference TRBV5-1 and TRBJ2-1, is KAGVTQTPRYLIKTRGQQVTLSCSPISGHRSVSWYQQTPGQGLQFLFEYFSETQRNKGNFPGRFSGRQFSNSRSEMNVSTLELGDSALYLCASSPQGNSYNEQFFGPGTRLTVL.